This record covers a single T cell receptor (beta chain). Each CDR3 protein gets one entry after TCRdb re-called the RACE reads with MiXCR. In the table there are roughly 380,000 distinct CDR3 sequences, around 6% of which are singletons. Time point defined: patch test 2, 6 weeks after DPC sensitization. Treatment in this sample: therapeutic diphenylcyclopropenone sensitization with weekly scalp DPC. Per the germline V gene, CDR1 is SNHLY and CDR2 is FYNNEI. The length of the CDR3 is 15 residues. V lost 1 base and J lost 7, with 16 bases in between. This specimen belongs to a study of human T cells and chemical hapten exposure.

The sample consisted of whole blood, taken in connection with sensitization to the hapten diphenylcyclopropenone (DPC). This chain joins TRBV2 and TRBJ1-2; D not resolved. The sequence came from a woman under 30 with alopecia areata. Some clones in this sample may be carry-over from other donors' samples. CDR3 residues: CASSEGHNLKVGYTF. Here the CDR3 DNA reads TGTGCCAGCAGTGAAGGTCACAATCTCAAAGTTGGCTACACCTTC.